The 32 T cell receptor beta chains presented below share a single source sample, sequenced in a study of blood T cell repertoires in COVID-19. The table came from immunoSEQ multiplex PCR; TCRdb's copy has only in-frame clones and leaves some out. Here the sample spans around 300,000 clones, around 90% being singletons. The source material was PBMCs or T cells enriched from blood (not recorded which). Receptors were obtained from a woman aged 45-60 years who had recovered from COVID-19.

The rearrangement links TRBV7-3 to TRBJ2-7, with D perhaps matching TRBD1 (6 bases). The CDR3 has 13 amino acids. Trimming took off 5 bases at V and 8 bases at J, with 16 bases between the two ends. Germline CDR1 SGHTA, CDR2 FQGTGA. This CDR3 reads CASSPDRHEKQYF. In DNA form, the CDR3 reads TGTGCCAGCAGCCCGGACAGACATGAGAAGCAGTACTTC. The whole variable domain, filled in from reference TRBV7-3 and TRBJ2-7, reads GAGVSQTPSNKVTEKGKYVELRCDPISGHTALYWYRQSLGQGPEFLIYFQGTGAADDSGLPNDRFFAVRPEGSVSTLKIQRTERGDSAVYLCASSPDRHEKQYFGPGTRLTVT.

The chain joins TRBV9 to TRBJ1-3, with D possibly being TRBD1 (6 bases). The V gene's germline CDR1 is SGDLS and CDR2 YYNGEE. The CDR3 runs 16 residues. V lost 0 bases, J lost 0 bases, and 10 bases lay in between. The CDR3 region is CASSVESDSSGNTIYF. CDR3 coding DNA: TGTGCCAGCAGCGTAGAGTCGGACAGCTCTGGAAACACCATATATTTT. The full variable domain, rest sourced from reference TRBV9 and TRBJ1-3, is DSGVTQTPKHLITATGQRVTLRCSPRSGDLSVYWYQQSLDQGLQFLIQYYNGEERAKGNILERFSAQQFPDLHSELNLSSLELGDSALYFCASSVESDSSGNTIYFGEGSWLTVV.

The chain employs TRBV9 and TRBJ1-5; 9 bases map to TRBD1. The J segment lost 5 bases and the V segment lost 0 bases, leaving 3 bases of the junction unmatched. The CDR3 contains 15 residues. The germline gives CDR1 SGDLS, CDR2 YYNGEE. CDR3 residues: CASSVGDREYQPQHF. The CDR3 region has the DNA TGTGCCAGCAGCGTAGGGGACAGGGAATATCAGCCCCAGCATTTT. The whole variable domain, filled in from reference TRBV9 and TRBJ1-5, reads DSGVTQTPKHLITATGQRVTLRCSPRSGDLSVYWYQQSLDQGLQFLIQYYNGEERAKGNILERFSAQQFPDLHSELNLSSLELGDSALYFCASSVGDREYQPQHFGDGTRLSIL.

CDR3 in amino acids: CASASQGPGEAFF. The CDR3 DNA reads TGTGCCAGCGCATCACAGGGCCCCGGAGAAGCTTTCTTT. The genes are TRBV28 and TRBJ1-1, with D tentatively TRBD1 (6 bases). The ends were cut back, 8 bases at V and 8 bases at J, with 18 bases in the middle. The CDR3 is 13 residues long. Germline CDR1 and CDR2: MDHEN and SYDVKM. Combining the CDR3 with reference TRBV28 and TRBJ1-1 gives the whole variable domain DVKVTQSSRYLVKRTGEKVFLECVQDMDHENMFWYRQDPGLGLRLIYFSYDVKMKEKGDIPEGYSVSREKKERFSLILESASTNQTSMYLCASASQGPGEAFFGQGTRLTVV.

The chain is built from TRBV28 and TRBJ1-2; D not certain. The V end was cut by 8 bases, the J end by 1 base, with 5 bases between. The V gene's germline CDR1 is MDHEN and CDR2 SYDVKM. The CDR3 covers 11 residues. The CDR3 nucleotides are TGTGCCAGCGAGGATAACTATGGCTACACCTTC. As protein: CASEDNYGYTF.

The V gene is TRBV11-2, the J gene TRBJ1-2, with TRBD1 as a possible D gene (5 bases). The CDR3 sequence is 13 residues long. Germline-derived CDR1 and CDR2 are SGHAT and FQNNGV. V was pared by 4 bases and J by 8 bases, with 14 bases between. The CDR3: CASSSIRRGGYTF. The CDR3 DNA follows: TGTGCCAGCAGCTCTATTCGGAGGGGAGGCTACACCTTC.

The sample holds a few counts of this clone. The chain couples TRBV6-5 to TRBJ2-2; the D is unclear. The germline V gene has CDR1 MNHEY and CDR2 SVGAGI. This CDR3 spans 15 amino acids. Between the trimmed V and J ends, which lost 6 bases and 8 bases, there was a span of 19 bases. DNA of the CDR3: TGTGCCAGCAGCGCTGCGACAATTATATGGGGGGAGCTGTTTTTT. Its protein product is CASSAATIIWGELFF.

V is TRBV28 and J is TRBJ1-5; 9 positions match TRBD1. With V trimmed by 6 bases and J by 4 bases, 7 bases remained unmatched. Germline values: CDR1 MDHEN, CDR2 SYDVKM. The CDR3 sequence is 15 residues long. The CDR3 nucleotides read TGTGCCAGCAGCATGACAGGGGGAGGTAATCAGCCCCAGCATTTT. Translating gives CASSMTGGGNQPQHF.

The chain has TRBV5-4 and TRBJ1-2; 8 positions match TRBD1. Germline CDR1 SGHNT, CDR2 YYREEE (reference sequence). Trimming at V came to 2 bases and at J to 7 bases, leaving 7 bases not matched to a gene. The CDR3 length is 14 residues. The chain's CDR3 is CASSFSTGVRGYTF. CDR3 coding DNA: TGTGCCAGCAGCTTCTCGACAGGGGTCCGTGGCTACACCTTC. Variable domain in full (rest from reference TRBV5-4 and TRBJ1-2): ETGVTQSPTHLIKTRGQQVTLRCSSQSGHNTVSWYQQALGQGPQFIFQYYREEENGRGNFPPRFSGLQFPNYSSELNVNALELDDSALYLCASSFSTGVRGYTFGSGTRLTVV.

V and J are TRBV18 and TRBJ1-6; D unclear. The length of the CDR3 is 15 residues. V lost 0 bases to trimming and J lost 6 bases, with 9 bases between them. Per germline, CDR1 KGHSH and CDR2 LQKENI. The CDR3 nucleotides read TGTGCCAGCTCACCACCGGAGGCTCCTAATTCACCCCTCCACTTT. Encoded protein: CASSPPEAPNSPLHF.

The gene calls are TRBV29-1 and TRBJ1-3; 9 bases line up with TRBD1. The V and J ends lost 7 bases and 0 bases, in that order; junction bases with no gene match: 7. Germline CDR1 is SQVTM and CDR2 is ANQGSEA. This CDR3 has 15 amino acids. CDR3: CSGGGTGFSGNTIYF. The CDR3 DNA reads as TGCAGCGGGGGAGGGACAGGGTTCTCTGGAAACACCATATATTTT.

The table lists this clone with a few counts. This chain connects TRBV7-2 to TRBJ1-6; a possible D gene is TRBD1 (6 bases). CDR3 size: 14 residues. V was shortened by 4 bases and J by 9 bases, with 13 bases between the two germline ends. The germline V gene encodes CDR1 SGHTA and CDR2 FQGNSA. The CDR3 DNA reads TGTGCCAGCAGCTCCTACAGGGTCCGTTCACCCCTCCACTTT. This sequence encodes CASSSYRVRSPLHF.

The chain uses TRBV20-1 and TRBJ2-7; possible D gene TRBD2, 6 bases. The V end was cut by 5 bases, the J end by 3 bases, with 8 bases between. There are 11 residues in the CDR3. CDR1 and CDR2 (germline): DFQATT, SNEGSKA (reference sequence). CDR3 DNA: TGCAGTGCTGGGGGGTACTACGAGCAGTACTTC. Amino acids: CSAGGYYEQYF.

The CDR3 nucleotides are TGTGCCAGCTCACCACTTACTAGCGGAGCCCAAGAGACCCAGTACTTC. Translation: CASSPLTSGAQETQYF. V and J are TRBV18 and TRBJ2-5, with 8 bases fitting TRBD2. The CDR3 sequence is 16 residues long. The germline V gene has CDR1 KGHSH and CDR2 LQKENI. J lost 1 base, V lost 1 base, and 5 bases had no gene match.

CDR3 protein: CASTKPGSGYEQYF. In DNA, the CDR3 is TGTGCCAGCACTAAACCAGGGAGCGGGTACGAGCAGTACTTC. J is TRBJ2-7 and V is TRBV6-5; perhaps TRBD2 as D (6 bases). CDR1 is MNHEY and CDR2 is SVGAGI in the germline V gene. The ends were cut back, 7 bases at V and 4 bases at J, with 17 bases in the middle. The CDR3 runs 14 residues.

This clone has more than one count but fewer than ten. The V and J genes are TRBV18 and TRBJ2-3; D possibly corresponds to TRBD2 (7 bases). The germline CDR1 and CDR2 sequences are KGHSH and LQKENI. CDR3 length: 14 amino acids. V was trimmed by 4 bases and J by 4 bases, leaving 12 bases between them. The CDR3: CASSQGGRADTQYF. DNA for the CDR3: TGTGCCAGCTCACAGGGGGGGCGCGCAGATACGCAGTATTTT.

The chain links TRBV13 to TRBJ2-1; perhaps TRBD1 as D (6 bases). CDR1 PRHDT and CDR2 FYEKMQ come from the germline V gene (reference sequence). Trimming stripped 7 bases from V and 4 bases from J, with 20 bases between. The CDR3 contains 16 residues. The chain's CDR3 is CASTSTGTNPYNEQFF. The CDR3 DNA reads TGTGCCAGCACCTCAACCGGGACAAATCCTTACAATGAGCAGTTCTTC. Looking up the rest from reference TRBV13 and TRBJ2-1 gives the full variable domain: AAGVIQSPRHLIKEKRETATLKCYPIPRHDTVYWYQQGPGQDPQFLISFYEKMQSDKGSIPDRFSAQQFSDYHSELNMSSLELGDSALYFCASTSTGTNPYNEQFFGPGTRLTVL.

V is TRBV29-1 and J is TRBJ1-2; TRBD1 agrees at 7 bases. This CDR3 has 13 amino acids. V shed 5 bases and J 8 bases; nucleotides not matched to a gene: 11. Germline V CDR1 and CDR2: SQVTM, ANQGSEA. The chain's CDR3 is CSVQPTGAFGYTF. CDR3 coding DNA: TGCAGCGTTCAACCAACAGGGGCTTTCGGCTACACCTTC. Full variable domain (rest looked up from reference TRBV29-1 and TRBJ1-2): SAVISQKPSRDICQRGTSLTIQCQVDSQVTMMFWYRQQPGQSLTLIATANQGSEATYESGFVIDKFPISRPNLTFSTLTVSNMSPEDSSIYLCSVQPTGAFGYTFGSGTRLTVV.

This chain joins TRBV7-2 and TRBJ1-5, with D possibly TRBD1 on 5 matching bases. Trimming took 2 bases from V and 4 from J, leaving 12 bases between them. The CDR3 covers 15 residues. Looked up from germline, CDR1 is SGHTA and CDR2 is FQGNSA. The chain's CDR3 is CASSLSATGNQPQHF. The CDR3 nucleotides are TGTGCCAGCAGCTTATCGGCAACAGGTAATCAGCCCCAGCATTTT.

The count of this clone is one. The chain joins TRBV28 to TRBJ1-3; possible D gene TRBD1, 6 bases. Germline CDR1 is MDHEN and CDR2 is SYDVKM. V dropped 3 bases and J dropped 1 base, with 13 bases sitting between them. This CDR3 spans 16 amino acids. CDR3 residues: CASSLQPGVSGNTIYF. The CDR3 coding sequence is TGTGCCAGCAGTTTGCAACCAGGGGTATCTGGAAACACCATATATTTT.

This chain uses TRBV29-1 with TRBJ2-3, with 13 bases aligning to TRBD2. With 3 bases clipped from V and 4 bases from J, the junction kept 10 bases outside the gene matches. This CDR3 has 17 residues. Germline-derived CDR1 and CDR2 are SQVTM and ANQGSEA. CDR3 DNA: TGCAGCGTTGAGATTCCCGGACTAGCGGGAGTGGCAGATACGCAGTATTTT. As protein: CSVEIPGLAGVADTQYF.

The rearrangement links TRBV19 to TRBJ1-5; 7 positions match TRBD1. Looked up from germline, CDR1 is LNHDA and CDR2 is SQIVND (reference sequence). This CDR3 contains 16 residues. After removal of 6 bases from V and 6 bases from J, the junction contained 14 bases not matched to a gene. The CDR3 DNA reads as TGTGCCAGTAGCCTCGGGCCAGGGGGTGAGGGTCAGCCCCAGCATTTT. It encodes CASSLGPGGEGQPQHF.

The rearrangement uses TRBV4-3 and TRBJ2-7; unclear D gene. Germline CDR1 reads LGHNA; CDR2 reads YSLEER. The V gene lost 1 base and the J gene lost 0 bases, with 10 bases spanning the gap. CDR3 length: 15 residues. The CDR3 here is CASSQVLSGSYEQYF. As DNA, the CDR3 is TGCGCCAGCAGCCAAGTGCTCAGTGGCTCCTACGAGCAGTACTTC.

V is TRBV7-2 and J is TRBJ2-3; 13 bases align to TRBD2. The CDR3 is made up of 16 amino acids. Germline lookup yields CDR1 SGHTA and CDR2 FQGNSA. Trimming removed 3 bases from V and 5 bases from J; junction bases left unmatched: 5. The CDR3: CASSFGLAGAVDTQYF. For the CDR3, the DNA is TGTGCCAGCAGCTTCGGACTAGCGGGAGCGGTAGATACGCAGTATTTT.

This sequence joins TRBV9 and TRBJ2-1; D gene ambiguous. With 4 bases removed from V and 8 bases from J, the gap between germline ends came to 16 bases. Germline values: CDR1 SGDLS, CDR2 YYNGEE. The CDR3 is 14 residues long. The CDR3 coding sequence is TGTGCCAGCAGCTCGGAGTCTGGTTTCGATGAGCAGTTCTTC. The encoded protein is CASSSESGFDEQFF. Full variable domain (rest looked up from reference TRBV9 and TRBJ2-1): DSGVTQTPKHLITATGQRVTLRCSPRSGDLSVYWYQQSLDQGLQFLIQYYNGEERAKGNILERFSAQQFPDLHSELNLSSLELGDSALYFCASSSESGFDEQFFGPGTRLTVL.

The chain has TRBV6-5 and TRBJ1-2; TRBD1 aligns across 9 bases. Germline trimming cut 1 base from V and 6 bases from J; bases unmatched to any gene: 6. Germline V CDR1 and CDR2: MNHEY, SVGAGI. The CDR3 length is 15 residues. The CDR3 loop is CASSYLQGARDGYTF. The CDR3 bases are TGTGCCAGCAGTTACTTACAGGGGGCCCGAGATGGCTACACCTTC.

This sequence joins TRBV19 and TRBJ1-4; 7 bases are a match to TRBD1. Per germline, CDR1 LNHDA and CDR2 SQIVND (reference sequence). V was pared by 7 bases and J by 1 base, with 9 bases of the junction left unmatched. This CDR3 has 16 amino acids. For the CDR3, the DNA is TGTGCCAGTACCCCGGAGAGGGGGCGAACTAATGAAAAACTGTTTTTT. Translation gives CASTPERGRTNEKLFF.

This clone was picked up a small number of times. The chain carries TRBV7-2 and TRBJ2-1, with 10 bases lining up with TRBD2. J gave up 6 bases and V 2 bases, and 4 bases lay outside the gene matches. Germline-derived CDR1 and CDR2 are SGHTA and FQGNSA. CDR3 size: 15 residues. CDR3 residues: CASSLSSGRGNEQFF. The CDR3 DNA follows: TGTGCCAGCAGCTTATCTAGCGGGAGAGGCAATGAGCAGTTCTTC.

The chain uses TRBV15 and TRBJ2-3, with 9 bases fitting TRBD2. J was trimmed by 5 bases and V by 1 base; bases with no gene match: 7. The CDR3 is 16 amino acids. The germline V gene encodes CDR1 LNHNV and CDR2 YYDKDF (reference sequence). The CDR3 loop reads CATSRGSGSLVDTQYF. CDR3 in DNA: TGTGCCACCAGCAGAGGTAGCGGGAGTTTAGTAGATACGCAGTATTTT.

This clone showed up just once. This CDR3 reads CASSGPGQFSEKLFF. In DNA form, the CDR3 reads TGTGCCAGCAGTGGACCGGGACAGTTCAGTGAAAAACTGTTTTTT. V and J are TRBV2 and TRBJ1-4, with 7 nucleotides matching TRBD1. In germline, CDR1 is SNHLY, CDR2 FYNNEI. CDR3 length: 15 residues. The junction had 9 bases not matched to a gene; V was cut back by 4 bases and J by 7 bases.

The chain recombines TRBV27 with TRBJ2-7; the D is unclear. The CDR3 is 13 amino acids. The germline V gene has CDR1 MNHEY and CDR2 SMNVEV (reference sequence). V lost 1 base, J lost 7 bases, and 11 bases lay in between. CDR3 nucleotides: TGTGCCAGCAGTTTATTTGGGCCCTTGGAGCAGTACTTC. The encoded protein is CASSLFGPLEQYF.

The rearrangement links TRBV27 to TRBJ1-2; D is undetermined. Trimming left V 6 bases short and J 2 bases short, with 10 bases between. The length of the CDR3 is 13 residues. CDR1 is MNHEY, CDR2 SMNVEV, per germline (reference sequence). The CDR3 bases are TGTGCCAGCAGGGCACAGAACAACTATGGCTACACCTTC. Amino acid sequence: CASRAQNNYGYTF.